These T cell receptor beta chains were read from a single sample in a study of blood T cell repertoires in COVID-19. Generated by immunoSEQ multiplex PCR, the TCRdb table keeps only in-frame clones and is missing some. The table records tens of thousands of clones, approximately 80% of them present only once. Input material: peripheral blood. These receptors all stem from a man older than 75 with active or convalescent COVID-19. Both conserved end residues are part of each CDR3. The D gene is left open where the match is weak. Rows may omit the clone size; those that give it use once, few, many or a size class.

clone size	J gene	V gene	D gene	CDR3 protein	CDR3 DNA
NA	TRBJ2-7	TRBV6-2/TRBV6-3	TRBD1	CASSPGTGGEQYF	TGTGCCAGCAGTCCCGGGACAGGGGGAGAGCAGTACTTC
once	TRBJ1-1	TRBV6-2/TRBV6-3	TRBD1	CASSRQGWNTEAFF	TGTGCCAGCAGCAGACAGGGGTGGAACACTGAAGCTTTCTTT
NA	TRBJ1-1	TRBV28	NA	CASSLGHVPQAEAFF	TGTGCCAGCAGTTTAGGCCATGTCCCCCAAGCTGAAGCTTTCTTT
NA	TRBJ2-3	TRBV18	TRBD2	CASSRGLAGEVTQYF	TGTGCCAGCTCGCGAGGACTAGCGGGGGAGGTGACGCAGTATTTT
NA	TRBJ2-3	TRBV5-1	TRBD2	CASSLAGLAGAGDTQYF	TGCGCCAGCAGCTTGGCCGGACTAGCGGGAGCGGGTGATACGCAGTATTTT
few	TRBJ1-2	TRBV28	NA	CASSFLTPITF	TGTGCCAGCAGTTTTCTCACTCCCATCACCTTC
NA	TRBJ2-7	TRBV5-1	NA	CASSLSGGTYEQYF	TGCGCCAGCAGCTTGAGTGGCGGCACCTACGAGCAGTACTTC
few	TRBJ1-2	TRBV19	NA	CASSRQVNSYGYTF	TGTGCCAGTAGCCGACAGGTTAATTCGTATGGCTACACCTTC
NA	TRBJ2-3	TRBV19	NA	CASSIQRASTDTQYF	TGTGCCAGTAGTATCCAGCGAGCTAGCACAGATACGCAGTATTTT
NA	TRBJ2-7	TRBV7-9	NA	CASSLDRGEQYF	TGTGCCAGCAGCCTGGACAGAGGCGAGCAGTACTTC
once	TRBJ2-5	TRBV10-3	NA	CAISEFGETQYF	TGTGCCATCAGTGAATTCGGGGAGACCCAGTACTTC
NA	TRBJ2-7	TRBV6-5	TRBD1	CASSYRQGAYEQYF	TGTGCCAGCAGTTACCGACAGGGGGCCTACGAGCAGTACTTC
NA	TRBJ2-7	TRBV7-2	NA	CASSRQPLVDSTSYEQYF	TGTGCCAGCAGCCGCCAGCCGTTAGTGGACTCTACATCCTACGAGCAGTACTTC
few	TRBJ2-2	TRBV6-2/TRBV6-3	TRBD2	CASSAGLVDTGELFF	TGTGCCAGCAGTGCCGGACTAGTCGACACCGGGGAGCTGTTTTTT
NA	TRBJ2-5	TRBV11-2	TRBD2	CASSLVREGETQYF	TGTGCCAGCAGCTTAGTGCGGGAGGGGGAGACCCAGTACTTC
once	TRBJ2-1	TRBV5-4	TRBD1	CASSPGAGGGDEQFF	TGTGCCAGCAGCCCCGGGGCAGGGGGCGGGGATGAGCAGTTCTTC
NA	TRBJ1-5	TRBV4-3	NA	CASSQDRTDSNQPQHF	TGCGCCAGCAGCCAAGATCGGACAGATAGCAATCAGCCCCAGCATTTT
NA	TRBJ2-1	TRBV7-2	NA	CASSPIYNEQFF	TGTGCCAGCAGCCCCATTTACAATGAGCAGTTCTTC
few	TRBJ1-6	TRBV6-5	TRBD1	CASSSGTGNSPLHF	TGTGCCAGCAGTTCAGGGACAGGGAATTCACCCCTCCACTTT
NA	TRBJ2-1	TRBV6-5	NA	CASSRGSYNEQFF	TGTGCCAGCAGTCGGGGTAGCTACAATGAGCAGTTCTTC
NA	TRBJ2-7	TRBV5-8	NA	CASSLGTTEAYEQYF	TGTGCCAGCAGCTTGGGGACGACAGAAGCCTACGAGCAGTACTTC
NA	TRBJ1-4	TRBV28	TRBD1	CASSYGTANEKLFF	TGTGCCAGCAGTTATGGGACAGCTAATGAAAAACTGTTTTTT
few	TRBJ2-2	TRBV9	TRBD1	CASSAPLSGTENTGELFF	TGTGCCAGCAGCGCCCCCCTCTCTGGGACAGAAAACACCGGGGAGCTGTTTTTT
NA	TRBJ1-3	TRBV7-9	NA	CASSFWQISGNTIYF	TGTGCCAGCAGCTTCTGGCAGATCTCTGGAAACACCATATATTTT
NA	TRBJ1-3	TRBV3-1/TRBV3-2	NA	CASSRGQGSRGNTIYF	TGTGCCAGCAGCAGAGGCCAGGGTTCTCGTGGAAACACCATATATTTT
NA	TRBJ1-3	TRBV6-5	NA	CASSLTGFASTIYF	TGTGCCAGCAGCCTCACAGGCTTCGCAAGTACCATATATTTT
NA	TRBJ1-5	TRBV4-1	TRBD1	CASSQVPGQGSGTQPQHF	TGCGCCAGCAGCCAAGTCCCGGGACAGGGTTCGGGAACTCAGCCCCAGCATTTT
NA	TRBJ1-1	TRBV11-2	TRBD1	CASSLRPGTGTEAFF	TGTGCCAGCAGCTTGCGTCCCGGGACAGGGACTGAAGCTTTCTTT
NA	TRBJ2-7	TRBV21-1	NA	CASRDRDSYEQYF	TGTGCCAGCAGGGACAGGGACTCCTACGAGCAGTACTTC
NA	TRBJ1-2	TRBV27	NA	CASSLNSHLRGYTF	TGTGCCAGCAGTTTAAACTCCCACCTGAGAGGCTACACCTTC
NA	TRBJ1-4	TRBV18	TRBD1	CASSPGLRQGFFRNEKLFF	TGTGCCAGCTCACCGGGCCTCAGACAGGGGTTTTTTCGGAATGAAAAACTGTTTTTT
once	TRBJ1-5	TRBV6-5	TRBD1	CASSYRDSSQPQHF	TGTGCCAGCAGTTATAGGGACAGCAGTCAGCCCCAGCATTTT
NA	TRBJ1-1	TRBV7-2	TRBD1	CASSPDRGRRNTEAFF	TGTGCCAGCAGCCCCGACAGGGGGCGTAGGAACACTGAAGCTTTCTTT
NA	TRBJ2-1	TRBV9	NA	CASSVDLSSYNEQFF	TGTGCCAGCAGCGTAGACTTGAGCTCCTACAATGAGCAGTTCTTC
NA	TRBJ2-2	TRBV12-3/TRBV12-4	NA	CASSQGTGELFF	TGTGCCAGCAGCCAGGGGACCGGGGAGCTGTTTTTT
NA	TRBJ1-6	TRBV5-1	TRBD1	CASSLVETGASPLHF	TGCGCCAGCAGCTTGGTGGAGACAGGGGCGTCACCCCTCCACTTT
NA	TRBJ2-1	TRBV28	TRBD2	CASSTLTSGRLDEQFF	TGTGCCAGCAGTACCTTGACTAGCGGGAGGTTGGATGAGCAGTTCTTC
few	TRBJ2-7	TRBV4-1	TRBD2	CASSPGLAGSSYEQYF	TGCGCCAGCAGCCCCGGACTAGCGGGGAGCTCCTACGAGCAGTACTTC
few	TRBJ1-2	TRBV5-1	NA	CASSLLSVPNYGYTF	TGCGCCAGCAGCTTGTTGTCAGTCCCCAACTATGGCTACACCTTC
NA	TRBJ1-5	TRBV2	NA	CASSEGQNYQPQHF	TGTGCCAGCAGCGAGGGACAAAACTATCAGCCCCAGCATTTT
NA	TRBJ2-7	TRBV4-1	TRBD1	CASSQETGGYEQYF	TGCGCCAGCAGCCAAGAGACAGGGGGCTACGAGCAGTACTTC
NA	TRBJ2-3	TRBV5-4	NA	CASSLTLERDTQYF	TGTGCCAGCAGCTTAACACTAGAAAGAGATACGCAGTATTTT
NA	TRBJ1-2	TRBV18	NA	CASSPEIGVYGYTF	TGTGCCAGCTCACCAGAAATAGGGGTCTATGGCTACACCTTC
NA	TRBJ1-2	TRBV7-2	TRBD1	CASSLASQGARFGYTF	TGTGCCAGCAGCTTGGCCTCTCAGGGGGCGCGGTTTGGCTACACCTTC
once	TRBJ1-1	TRBV27	NA	CASSSGTRRVGTEAFF	TGTGCCAGCAGTTCCGGGACTAGGAGGGTCGGGACTGAAGCTTTCTTT
NA	TRBJ2-2	TRBV25-1	TRBD2	CASSVLAGTGELFF	TGTGCCAGCAGTGTTCTAGCGGGGACCGGGGAGCTGTTTTTT
NA	TRBJ2-5	TRBV7-6	TRBD2	CASSLAGGAGETQYF	TGTGCCAGCAGTTTAGCGGGGGGGGCGGGAGAGACCCAGTACTTC
NA	TRBJ2-1	TRBV28	TRBD2	CASSARAGSSSYNEQFF	TGTGCCAGCAGTGCCCGAGCGGGGTCATCTTCCTACAATGAGCAGTTCTTC
NA	TRBJ2-7	TRBV12-5	TRBD2	CASGPALAGGPKLEQYF	TGTGCTAGTGGCCCTGCTTTAGCGGGAGGGCCGAAGTTGGAGCAGTACTTC
NA	TRBJ1-5	TRBV15	NA	CATSTWGRGQQPQHF	TGTGCCACCAGCACCTGGGGCAGGGGTCAACAGCCCCAGCATTTT
NA	TRBJ1-5	TRBV19	TRBD1	CASRADRGPFNQPQHF	TGTGCCAGTAGGGCCGACAGGGGTCCATTCAATCAGCCCCAGCATTTT
NA	TRBJ1-1	TRBV11-2	NA	CASSYRTADEAFF	TGTGCCAGCAGCTACCGGACAGCTGATGAAGCTTTCTTT
NA	TRBJ1-5	TRBV6-5	NA	CASRGRGQPQHF	TGTGCCAGCAGAGGCAGGGGACAGCCCCAGCATTTT